This T cell receptor beta chain is drawn from a study of tumor and adjacent non-tumor tissue in lung cancer. This sample's RNA came from whole unsorted tissue. Distant lung tissue was collected more than 3 cm away from the tumor edge. The V and J ends lost 5 bases and 4 bases respectively, with 13 bases between them. Germline V CDR1 and CDR2: KGHDR, SFDVKD. There are 15 residues in the CDR3. The library came from three nested PCR rounds adapted from ARM-PCR protocols. MiXCR was run by TCRdb on the multiplex PCR reads, yielding one entry per CDR3 protein. The sample shows 75,000 to 90,000 distinct CDR3 sequences, around three quarters of them seen only once. This clonotype has ten or more counts.

The J gene is TRBJ2-2, the V gene TRBV24-1; D uncertain. The sequence derives from a woman aged 45-59 years with non-small cell lung cancer. Sequenced material: distant non-tumor lung tissue. The CDR3 sequence is CATSGKAGVTGELFF. CDR3 bases: TGTGCCACCAGTGGTAAGGCAGGAGTCACCGGGGAGCTGTTTTTT.